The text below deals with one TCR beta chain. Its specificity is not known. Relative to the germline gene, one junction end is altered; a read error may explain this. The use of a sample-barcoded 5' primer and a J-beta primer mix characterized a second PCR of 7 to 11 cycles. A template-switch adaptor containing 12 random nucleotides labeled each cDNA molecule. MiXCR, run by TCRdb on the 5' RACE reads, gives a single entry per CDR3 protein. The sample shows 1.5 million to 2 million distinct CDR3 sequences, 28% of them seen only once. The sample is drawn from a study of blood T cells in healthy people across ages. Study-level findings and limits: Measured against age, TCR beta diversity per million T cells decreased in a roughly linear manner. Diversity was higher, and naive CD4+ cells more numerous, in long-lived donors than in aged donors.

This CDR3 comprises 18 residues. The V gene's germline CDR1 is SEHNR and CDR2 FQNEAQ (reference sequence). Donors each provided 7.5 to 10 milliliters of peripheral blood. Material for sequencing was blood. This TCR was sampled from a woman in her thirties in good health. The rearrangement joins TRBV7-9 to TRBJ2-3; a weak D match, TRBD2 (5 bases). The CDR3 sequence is CASSSSALIRGHGDTQYF. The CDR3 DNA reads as TGTGCTAGCAGCTCATCCGCATTGATTCGGGGTCATGGAGATACGCAGTATTTT.